This TCR beta chain was identified in a study of radiotherapy plus CTLA-4 blockade in lung cancer. In the study overall: Objective responses were observed in 18% of patients, and disease control was achieved by about 30%. Study outcomes and limitations: Tumor-derived TCR clones expanded in blood after radiotherapy plus ipilimumab.

As regards this clone: Its matching antigen is unknown.

Repertoires were generated with immunoSEQ multiplex PCR, while TCRdb's copy carries only in-frame clones and drops some. The table records some 98,000 clones, 82% of them present only once. Chemo-refractory metastatic non-small-cell lung cancer patients underwent focal radiation alongside CTLA-4 blockade with ipilimumab. This CDR3 region has 16 residues. The sequenced sample was peripheral blood, obtained from a patient treated with radiotherapy plus ipilimumab. This chain connects TRBV21-1 to TRBJ2-1; TRBD2 is the table's D call, not checked against the DNA. TRBV21-1 is a recognized pseudogene. This receptor was identified in a human donor with non-small cell lung cancer who had a partial response to radiotherapy plus ipilimumab. The CDR3 DNA sequence: TGTGCCAGCAGCAAACCAAGCGGGAGATTATACAATGAGCAGTTCTTC. Its protein is CASSKPSGRLYNEQFF.